The TCR beta chain under discussion was sequenced for a study of blood T cells in healthy people across ages. This clonotype was found many times. After removal of 2 bases from V and 8 bases from J, the junction contained 6 bases not matched to a gene. The germline gives CDR1 ENHRY, CDR2 SYGVKD. CDR3 length: 13 amino acids. Primed by a sample-barcoded 5' primer and a J-beta primer mix, a second PCR proceeded for roughly 6 to 12 cycles. MiXCR, run by TCRdb on the 5' RACE reads, gives a single entry per CDR3 protein. The table lists some 930,000 distinct CDR3 sequences, almost 30% of them singletons. Isolation yielded PBMCs, at least 6.5 million per sample, in every case. This sample was also put to use in a study of T cells of mothers and their children. Turning to that study: Mothers and children who were related shared slightly more overlap than unrelated pairs, but not significantly more.

The rearrangement links TRBV10-3 to TRBJ2-7; 7 bases align to TRBD1. The receptor comes from a woman aged 40 to 55 in good health. The sequenced material came from blood. CDR3 in DNA: TGTGCCATCAGTGAGCCCGACAGGGACCAGCAGTACTTC. Translation: CAISEPDRDQQYF.